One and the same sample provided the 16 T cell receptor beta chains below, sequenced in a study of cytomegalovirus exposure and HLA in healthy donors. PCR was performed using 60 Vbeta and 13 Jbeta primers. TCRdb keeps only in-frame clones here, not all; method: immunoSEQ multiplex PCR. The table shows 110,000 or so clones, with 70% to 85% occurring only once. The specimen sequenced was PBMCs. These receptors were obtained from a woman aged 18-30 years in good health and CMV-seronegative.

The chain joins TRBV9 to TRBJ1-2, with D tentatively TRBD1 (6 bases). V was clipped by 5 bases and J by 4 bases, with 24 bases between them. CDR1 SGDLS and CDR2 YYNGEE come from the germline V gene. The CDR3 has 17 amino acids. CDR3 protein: CASREVGEWGGVYGYTF. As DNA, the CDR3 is TGTGCCAGCAGGGAGGTTGGTGAATGGGGGGGCGTCTATGGCTACACCTTC.

The CDR3 region has the DNA TGCGCCAGCAGCCGGACAGGGGGCCTCACTGAAGCTTTCTTT. Translated, it gives CASSRTGGLTEAFF. The chain links TRBV4-1 to TRBJ1-1; the match to TRBD1 covers 11 bases. Germline CDR1 MGHRA, CDR2 YSYEKL. V lost 4 bases and J lost 4; bases outside the gene matches: 2. This CDR3 has 14 amino acids.

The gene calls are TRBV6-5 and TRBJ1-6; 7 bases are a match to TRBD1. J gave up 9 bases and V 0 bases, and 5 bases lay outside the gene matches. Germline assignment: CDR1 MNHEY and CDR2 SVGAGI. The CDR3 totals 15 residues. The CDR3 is CASSYSRDSASPLHF. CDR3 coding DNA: TGTGCCAGCAGTTACTCGAGGGACAGCGCTTCACCCCTCCACTTT.

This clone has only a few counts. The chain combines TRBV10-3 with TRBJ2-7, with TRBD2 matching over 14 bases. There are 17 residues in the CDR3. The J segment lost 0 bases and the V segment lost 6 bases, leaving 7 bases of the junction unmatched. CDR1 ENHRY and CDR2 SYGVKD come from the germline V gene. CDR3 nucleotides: TGTGCCATCAGGGGGGGACTAGCGGGAGTTTCCTCCTACGAGCAGTACTTC. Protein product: CAIRGGLAGVSSYEQYF.

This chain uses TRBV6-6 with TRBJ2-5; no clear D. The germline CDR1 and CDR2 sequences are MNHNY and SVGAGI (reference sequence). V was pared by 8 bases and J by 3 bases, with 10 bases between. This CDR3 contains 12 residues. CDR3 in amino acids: CASAPVEETQYF. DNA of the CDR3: TGTGCCAGCGCACCGGTGGAAGAGACCCAGTACTTC.

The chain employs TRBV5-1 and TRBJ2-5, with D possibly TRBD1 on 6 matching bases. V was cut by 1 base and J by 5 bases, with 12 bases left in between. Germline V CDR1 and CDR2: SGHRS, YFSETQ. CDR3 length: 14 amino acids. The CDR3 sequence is CASSLRGYGETQYF. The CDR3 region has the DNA TGCGCCAGCAGCTTGAGGGGGTACGGGGAGACCCAGTACTTC.

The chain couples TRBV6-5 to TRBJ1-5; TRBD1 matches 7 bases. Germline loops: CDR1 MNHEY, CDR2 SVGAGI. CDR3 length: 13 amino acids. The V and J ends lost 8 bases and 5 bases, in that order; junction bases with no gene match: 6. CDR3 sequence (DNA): TGTGCCAGCGCGCCCCAGGGGGATCAGCCCCAGCATTTT. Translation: CASAPQGDQPQHF.

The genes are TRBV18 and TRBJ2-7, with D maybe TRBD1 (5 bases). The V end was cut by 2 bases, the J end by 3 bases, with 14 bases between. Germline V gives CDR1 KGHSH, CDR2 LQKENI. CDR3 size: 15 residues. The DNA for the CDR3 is TGTGCCAGCTCACCAAACTGGGGCAGGGTCTACGAGCAGTACTTC. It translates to CASSPNWGRVYEQYF.

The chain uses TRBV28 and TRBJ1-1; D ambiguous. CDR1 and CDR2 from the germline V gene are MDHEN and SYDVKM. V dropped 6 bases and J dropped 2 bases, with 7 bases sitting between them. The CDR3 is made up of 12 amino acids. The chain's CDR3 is CASSGSNTEAFF. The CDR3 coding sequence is TGTGCCAGCAGCGGTAGCAACACTGAAGCTTTCTTT.

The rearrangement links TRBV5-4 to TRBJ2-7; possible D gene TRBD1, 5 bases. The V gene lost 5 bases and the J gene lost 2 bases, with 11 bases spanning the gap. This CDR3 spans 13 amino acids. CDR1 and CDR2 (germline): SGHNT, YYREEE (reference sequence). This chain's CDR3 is CASSWGRAYEQYF. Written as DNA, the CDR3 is TGTGCCAGCAGTTGGGGCAGAGCCTACGAGCAGTACTTC.

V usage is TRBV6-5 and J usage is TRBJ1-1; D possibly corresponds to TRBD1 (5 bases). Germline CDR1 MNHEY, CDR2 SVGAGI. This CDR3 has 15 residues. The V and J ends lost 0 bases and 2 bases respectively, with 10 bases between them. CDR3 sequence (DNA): TGTGCCAGCAGTTACTCTGCGACAGTCAACACTGAAGCTTTCTTT. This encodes CASSYSATVNTEAFF.

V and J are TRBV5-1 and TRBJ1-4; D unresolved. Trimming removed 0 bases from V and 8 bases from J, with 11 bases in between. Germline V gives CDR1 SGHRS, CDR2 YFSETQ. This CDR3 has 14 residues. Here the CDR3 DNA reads TGCGCCAGCAGCTTGGATCCTTCGGGAGAAAAACTGTTTTTT. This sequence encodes CASSLDPSGEKLFF.

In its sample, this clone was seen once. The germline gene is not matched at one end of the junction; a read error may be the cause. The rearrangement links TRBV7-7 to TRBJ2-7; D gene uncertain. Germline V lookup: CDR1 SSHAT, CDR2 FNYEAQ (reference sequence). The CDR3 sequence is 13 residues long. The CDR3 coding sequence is TGTGCTAGCAGCTTAGGCACGGCCTACGAGCAGTACTTC. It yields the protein CASSLGTAYEQYF.

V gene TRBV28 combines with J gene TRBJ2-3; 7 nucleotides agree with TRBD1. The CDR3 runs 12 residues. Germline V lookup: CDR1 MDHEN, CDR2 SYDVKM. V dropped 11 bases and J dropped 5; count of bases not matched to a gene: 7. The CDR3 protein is CARDSPEDTQYF. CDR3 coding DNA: TGTGCCCGGGACAGCCCAGAAGATACGCAGTATTTT.

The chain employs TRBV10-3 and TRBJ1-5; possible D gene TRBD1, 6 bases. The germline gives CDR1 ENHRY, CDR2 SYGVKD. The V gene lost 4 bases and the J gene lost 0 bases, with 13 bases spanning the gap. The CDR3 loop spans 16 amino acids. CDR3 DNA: TGTGCCATCAGTGCGGACAGCTACTATAGCAATCAGCCCCAGCATTTT. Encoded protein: CAISADSYYSNQPQHF.

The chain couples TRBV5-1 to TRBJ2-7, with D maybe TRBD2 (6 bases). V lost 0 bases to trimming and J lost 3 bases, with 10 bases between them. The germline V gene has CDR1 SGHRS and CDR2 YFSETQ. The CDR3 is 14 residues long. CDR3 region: CASSLVAGSYEQYF. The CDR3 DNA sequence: TGCGCCAGCAGCTTGGTTGCGGGGAGCTACGAGCAGTACTTC.